This T cell receptor beta chain was profiled in a study of cytomegalovirus exposure and HLA in healthy donors. General study findings and limits: Later, TCR association rates were found to vary by HLA locus, highest for DRB1 and lowest for HLA-C. Roughly uniform sequencing depth across donors was assumed, possibly incorrectly. Specificity for CMV antigens was confirmed in vitro for a few of the CMV-associated chains. Associated with HLA alleles at 0.05 false discovery rate in a later analysis were around 15,000 TCR beta sequences.

The CDR3 loop spans 15 amino acids. CDR1 and CDR2 from the germline V gene are SGHNT and YYREEE (reference sequence). The V segment lost 0 bases and the J segment 10 bases; nucleotides outside the gene matches: 7. The PCR ran on 60 Vbeta and 13 Jbeta primers. Sequencing was performed with immunoSEQ multiplex PCR; in TCRdb, only in-frame clones are kept and a portion is missing. The table shows approximately 200,000 clones, with around 85% occurring only once. Comments on this clone: Its antigen is undetermined.

The receptor was derived from a human donor in good health. Material: PBMCs. The J gene is TRBJ2-1, the V gene TRBV5-4; 10 positions match TRBD2. The CDR3 DNA reads as TGTGCCAGCAGCTTGGGTCTAGCGGGAGTGCGAGAGCAGTTCTTC. Its protein is CASSLGLAGVREQFF.